This TCR beta chain is drawn from a study of blood T cell repertoires in COVID-19. Study background: The United States, Italy and Spain provided the acute and convalescent COVID-19 samples. Nucleic acid was either cDNA or gDNA, and it came from T cells, B-cell-depleted T cells, or PBMCs.

Enrolment of Seattle patients took place during active infection, and they were followed longitudinally. Methods used by the authors: From reference gene primer amplification, estimates of nucleated cell counts were derived. Data came from immunoSEQ multiplex PCR; TCRdb stores just in-frame clones and leaves some out. The V and J calls and clone size come from that table; D and trimming were worked out from the DNA. In the table there are around 340,000 clones, over 85% of which are singletons. The sequence derives from a woman aged 60 to 75 with COVID-19, enrolled during active disease. The specimen was peripheral blood.

The CDR3 loop reads CASSLRYGQGQGRYNSPLHF. The CDR3 DNA reads TGCGCCAGCAGCCTCCGCTATGGACAGGGCCAGGGAAGGTATAATTCACCCCTCCACTTT. V and J are TRBV4-1 and TRBJ1-6, with 8 nucleotides matching TRBD1. The CDR3 runs 20 residues. Trimming took 4 bases from V and 4 from J; bases not matched to a gene: 18. Germline assignment: CDR1 MGHRA and CDR2 YSYEKL.